The source of this T cell receptor (beta chain) is a study of CD8 T cells in Susac syndrome. About the study: Roughly six sequenced Susac syndrome patients had clinically active disease, while roughly 8 were in remission.

This clonotype was found once. Trimming removed 10 bases from V and 0 bases from J, with 13 bases in between. CDR1 is MNHEY and CDR2 is SVGEGT in the germline V gene. The CDR3 covers 14 residues. Reverse transcription of about 0.5 to 1 ug RNA used random hexamers. The TCR beta CDR3 was amplified by immunoSEQ multiplex PCR across 54 Vbeta, 13 Jbeta. Each CDR3 protein is one row after TCRdb ran MiXCR on the immunoSEQ multiplex PCR reads. This table holds under 250,000 distinct CDR3 sequences, about 95% found once. Sequenced material: CD4+ T cells from PBMCs. The sequence came from a human donor with Susac syndrome. The chain combines TRBV6-2 or TRBV6-3 with TRBJ2-1, with a tentative D call TRBD1 (5 bases). This CDR3 is CATTQGSSYNEQFF. The CDR3 nucleotides read TGTGCCACGACGCAGGGTAGCTCCTACAATGAGCAGTTCTTC.